This TCR beta chain was retrieved from a study of blood T cell repertoires in COVID-19. TCRdb's table, derived via immunoSEQ multiplex PCR, lists solely in-frame clones and lacks some. The table lists under 140,000 clones, almost 80% of them singletons, with roughly 16% in the top ten. The CDR3 is made up of 17 amino acids. Germline CDR1 MDHEN, CDR2 SYDVKM. V was cut by 3 bases and J by 0 bases, with 15 bases left in between. The source is an elderly woman with active or convalescent COVID-19. This rearrangement joins TRBV28 to TRBJ1-5, with a possible D match to TRBD1 (6 bases). The sequenced sample was peripheral blood. In nucleotides, the CDR3 is TGTGCCAGCAGTTTCACAGGGTGGGGTGATAGCAATCAGCCCCAGCATTTT. It codes for CASSFTGWGDSNQPQHF.